This T cell receptor beta chain was recorded in a study of shared clonotypes between healthy human individuals. Findings and caveats of the study: Sharing across four donors was highest in naive CD4 (around 5%) and lowest in memory CD8 (roughly 0.4%). Sampling covered blood only; tissue repertoires likely differ. Naive subsets usually exceeded memory subsets in estimated richness.

The table came from immunoSEQ multiplex PCR; TCRdb's copy has only in-frame clones and leaves some out. The sample lists millions of clones, about 95% occurring once. With regard to this clone: Its antigen is unknown.

J was trimmed by 2 bases and V by 4 bases; bases with no gene match: 10. CDR3 length: 16 residues. In germline, CDR1 is SGHRS, CDR2 YFSETQ. Naivety among CD8 cells was defined by CD45RO negativity and positive CCR7 selection, thereby excluding terminally differentiated effector memory CD45RA+ cells. The V gene is TRBV5-1, the J gene TRBJ2-3, with 7 bases lining up with TRBD1. This TCR was recovered from a man aged 18 to 35 in good health. The sequenced sample was naive CD8+ T cells sorted from blood. CDR3 sequence (DNA): TGCGCCAGCAGCCACCCCGGGACAGCCCCCACAGATACGCAGTATTTT. Translating it yields CASSHPGTAPTDTQYF.